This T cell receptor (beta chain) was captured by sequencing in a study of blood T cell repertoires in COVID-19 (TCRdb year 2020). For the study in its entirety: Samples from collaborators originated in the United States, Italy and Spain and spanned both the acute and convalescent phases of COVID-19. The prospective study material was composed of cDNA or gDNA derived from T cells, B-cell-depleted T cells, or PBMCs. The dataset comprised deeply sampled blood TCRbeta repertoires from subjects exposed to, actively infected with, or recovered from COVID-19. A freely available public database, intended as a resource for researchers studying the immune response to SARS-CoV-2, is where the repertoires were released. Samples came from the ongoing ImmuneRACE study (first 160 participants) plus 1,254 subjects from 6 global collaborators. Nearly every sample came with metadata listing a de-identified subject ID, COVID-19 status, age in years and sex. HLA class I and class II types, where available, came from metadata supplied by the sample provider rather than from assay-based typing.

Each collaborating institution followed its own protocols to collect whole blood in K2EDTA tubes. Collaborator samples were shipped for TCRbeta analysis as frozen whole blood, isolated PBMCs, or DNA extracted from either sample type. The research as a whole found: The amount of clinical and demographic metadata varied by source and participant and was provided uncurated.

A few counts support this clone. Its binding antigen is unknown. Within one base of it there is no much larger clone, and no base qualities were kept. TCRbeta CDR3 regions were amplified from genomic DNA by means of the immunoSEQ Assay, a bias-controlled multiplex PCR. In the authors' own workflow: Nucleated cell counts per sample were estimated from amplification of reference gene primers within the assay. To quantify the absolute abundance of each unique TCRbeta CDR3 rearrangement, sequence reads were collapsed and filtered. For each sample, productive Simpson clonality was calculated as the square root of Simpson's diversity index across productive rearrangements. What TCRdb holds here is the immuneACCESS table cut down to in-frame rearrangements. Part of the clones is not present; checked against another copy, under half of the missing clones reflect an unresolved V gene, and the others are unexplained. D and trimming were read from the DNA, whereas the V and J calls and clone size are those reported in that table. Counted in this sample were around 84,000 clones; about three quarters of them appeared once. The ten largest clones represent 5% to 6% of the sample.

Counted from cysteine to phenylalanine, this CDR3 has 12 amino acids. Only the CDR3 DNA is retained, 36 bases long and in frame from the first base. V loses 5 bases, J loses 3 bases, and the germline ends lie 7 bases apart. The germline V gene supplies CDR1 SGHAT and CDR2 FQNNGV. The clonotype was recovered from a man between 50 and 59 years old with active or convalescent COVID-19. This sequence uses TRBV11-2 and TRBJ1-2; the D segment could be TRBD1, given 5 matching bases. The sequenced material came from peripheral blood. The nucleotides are TGTGCCAGCAGCGCGGGGGACTATGGCTACACCTTC. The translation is CASSAGDYGYTF.